The rows below give T cell receptor beta chains drawn from one sample of a study of T cells in Graves' hyperthyroidism and ophthalmopathy. One entry per CDR3 protein, called by TCRdb with MiXCR from the multiplex PCR reads. The table has some 570,000 distinct CDR3 sequences, approximately 15% seen once. The specimen was blood. Receptor source: a woman between 18 and 29 years old with Graves' ophthalmopathy. Each CDR3 is given with its conserved first and last residue. Fields, in order: CDR3 protein, CDR3 DNA, V gene, D gene, clone size, J gene. D genes are given only for firm matches. Expanded clones are given a class, and other clones once, few, many or no size at all.

cdr3_aa: CASSLRTQAGEQYF
cdr3_nt: TGTGCCAGCAGCCTACGGACCCAGGCCGGCGAGCAGTACTTC
v_call: TRBV5-5
d_call: NA
clone_size: NA
j_call: TRBJ2-7

cdr3_aa: CASSTGLAGGPPGELFF
cdr3_nt: TGTGCCAGCAGTACTGGACTAGCGGGAGGGCCCCCCGGGGAGCTGTTTTTT
v_call: TRBV28
d_call: TRBD2
clone_size: many
j_call: TRBJ2-2

cdr3_aa: CASRRAGRNSPLHF
cdr3_nt: TGTGCCAGCAGGAGAGCAGGGAGGAATTCACCCCTCCACTTT
v_call: TRBV28
d_call: NA
clone_size: many
j_call: TRBJ1-6

cdr3_aa: CASSPYPKGREGRYEQYF
cdr3_nt: TGCGCCAGCAGCCCGTACCCCAAAGGGCGGGAGGGCCGATACGAGCAGTACTTC
v_call: TRBV4-1
d_call: TRBD2
clone_size: many
j_call: TRBJ2-7

cdr3_aa: CASSATRRQETQYF
cdr3_nt: TGTGCCAGCAGCGCTACTAGGCGCCAAGAGACCCAGTACTTC
v_call: TRBV7-2
d_call: NA
clone_size: many
j_call: TRBJ2-5

cdr3_aa: CATAGGGNYGYTF
cdr3_nt: TGTGCCACGGCGGGGGGGGGCAACTATGGCTACACCTTC
v_call: TRBV12-3/TRBV12-4
d_call: NA
clone_size: many
j_call: TRBJ1-2

cdr3_aa: CASSLGVPQAFF
cdr3_nt: TGTGCCAGCAGCTTGGGCGTGCCCCAAGCTTTCTTT
v_call: TRBV5-8
d_call: NA
clone_size: few
j_call: TRBJ1-1

cdr3_aa: CASTPVGGELFF
cdr3_nt: TGTGCCAGCACCCCGGTGGGCGGGGAGCTGTTTTTT
v_call: TRBV27
d_call: NA
clone_size: NA
j_call: TRBJ2-2

cdr3_aa: CASSSRTSGRLGLDTGELFF
cdr3_nt: TGTGCCAGCAGTTCCCGGACTAGCGGGAGATTGGGGTTGGACACCGGGGAGCTGTTTTTT
v_call: TRBV6-1
d_call: TRBD2
clone_size: few
j_call: TRBJ2-2

cdr3_aa: CASTMFRRTEAFF
cdr3_nt: TGTGCCAGTACGATGTTTCGGCGCACTGAAGCTTTCTTT
v_call: TRBV19
d_call: NA
clone_size: NA
j_call: TRBJ1-1

cdr3_aa: CASGPEGRNEKLFF
cdr3_nt: TGTGCCAGCGGACCGGAAGGCCGAAATGAAAAACTGTTTTTT
v_call: TRBV6-2/TRBV6-3
d_call: NA
clone_size: many
j_call: TRBJ1-4

cdr3_aa: CASSYQGPFIEAFF
cdr3_nt: TGTGCCAGTAGTTACCAGGGTCCGTTTATCGAAGCTTTCTTT
v_call: TRBV19
d_call: NA
clone_size: few
j_call: TRBJ1-1

cdr3_aa: CASSLAGGAGGSYEQYF
cdr3_nt: TGTGCCAGCAGCTTAGCGGGAGGGGCGGGTGGCTCCTACGAGCAGTACTTC
v_call: TRBV7-2
d_call: TRBD2
clone_size: many
j_call: TRBJ2-7

cdr3_aa: CASSFAGTLVSGANVLTF
cdr3_nt: TGCGCCAGCAGTTTCGCGGGGACTCTAGTCTCTGGGGCCAACGTCCTGACTTTC
v_call: TRBV5-1
d_call: NA
clone_size: many
j_call: TRBJ2-6

cdr3_aa: CAAYRGTSGTPWDEQYF
cdr3_nt: TGTGCCGCCTACAGGGGGACTAGCGGGACCCCCTGGGACGAGCAGTACTTC
v_call: TRBV6-2/TRBV6-3
d_call: TRBD2
clone_size: NA
j_call: TRBJ2-7

cdr3_aa: CASSLGGLAEYNEQFF
cdr3_nt: TGTGCCAGCAGCCTAGGGGGACTAGCGGAATACAATGAGCAGTTCTTC
v_call: TRBV11-2
d_call: TRBD2
clone_size: NA
j_call: TRBJ2-1

cdr3_aa: CASSYSGGDNSPLHF
cdr3_nt: TGTGCCAGCAGTTACTCCGGAGGGGATAATTCACCCCTCCACTTT
v_call: TRBV6-5
d_call: NA
clone_size: NA
j_call: TRBJ1-6

cdr3_aa: CASSTPTGGPNEQFF
cdr3_nt: TGTGCCAGCAGTACCCCGACGGGCGGACCCAATGAGCAGTTCTTC
v_call: TRBV6-1
d_call: NA
clone_size: many
j_call: TRBJ2-1

cdr3_aa: CASSGGTGLTNNEQFF
cdr3_nt: TGTGCCAGTAGTGGGGGGACAGGGCTTACCAACAATGAGCAGTTCTTC
v_call: TRBV19
d_call: TRBD1
clone_size: NA
j_call: TRBJ2-1

cdr3_aa: CASSRVGQGANSPLHF
cdr3_nt: TGTGCCAGCAGCCGGGTGGGACAGGGGGCGAATTCACCCCTCCACTTT
v_call: TRBV3-1
d_call: TRBD1
clone_size: many
j_call: TRBJ1-6

cdr3_aa: CASSLAPGIYEQYF
cdr3_nt: TGTGCCAGCAGTTTAGCCCCCGGGATCTACGAGCAGTACTTC
v_call: TRBV27
d_call: NA
clone_size: many
j_call: TRBJ2-7

cdr3_aa: CASSFPQTDNEQFF
cdr3_nt: TGTGCCAGCAGCTTCCCACAAACAGACAATGAGCAGTTCTTC
v_call: TRBV5-5
d_call: NA
clone_size: NA
j_call: TRBJ2-1

cdr3_aa: CATSDSGGQDQEKLFF
cdr3_nt: TGTGCCACCAGTGATTCCGGGGGACAGGACCAAGAAAAACTGTTTTTT
v_call: TRBV24-1
d_call: TRBD1
clone_size: NA
j_call: TRBJ1-4

cdr3_aa: CASSYAGPPSYEQYF
cdr3_nt: TGTGCCAGCAGTTACGCCGGACCTCCATCCTACGAGCAGTACTTC
v_call: TRBV6-2/TRBV6-3
d_call: NA
clone_size: many
j_call: TRBJ2-7

cdr3_aa: CASRNLAGVIGTQYF
cdr3_nt: TGTGCCAGTAGGAATCTAGCGGGAGTTATCGGTACGCAGTATTTT
v_call: TRBV19
d_call: TRBD2
clone_size: few
j_call: TRBJ2-3

cdr3_aa: CASKDLLSNTGELFF
cdr3_nt: TGTGCCAGCAAAGACCTCCTGTCCAACACCGGGGAGCTGTTTTTT
v_call: TRBV7-6
d_call: NA
clone_size: NA
j_call: TRBJ2-2

cdr3_aa: CASSQESGRSYNEQFF
cdr3_nt: TGCGCCAGCAGCCAAGAGAGCGGGAGATCCTACAATGAGCAGTTCTTC
v_call: TRBV4-3
d_call: TRBD2
clone_size: NA
j_call: TRBJ2-1

cdr3_aa: CASRGFGGGSYNEQFF
cdr3_nt: TGTGCCAGCAGGGGGTTCGGGGGAGGATCCTACAATGAGCAGTTCTTC
v_call: TRBV6-2/TRBV6-3
d_call: NA
clone_size: NA
j_call: TRBJ2-1

cdr3_aa: CASSYSGLAGALSMTQYF
cdr3_nt: TGTGCCAGCAGTTACTCGGGACTAGCGGGAGCCCTTTCCATGACGCAGTATTTT
v_call: TRBV6-5
d_call: TRBD2
clone_size: many
j_call: TRBJ2-3

cdr3_aa: CASSPMAGIGNQPQHF
cdr3_nt: TGTGCCAGTAGTCCTATGGCGGGGATTGGCAATCAGCCCCAGCATTTT
v_call: TRBV19
d_call: NA
clone_size: few
j_call: TRBJ1-5

cdr3_aa: CASSLGSGRGEQFF
cdr3_nt: TGTGCCAGCAGTTTGGGTAGCGGGAGAGGTGAGCAGTTCTTC
v_call: TRBV28
d_call: TRBD2
clone_size: many
j_call: TRBJ2-1

cdr3_aa: CASSEGRTGFNTEAFF
cdr3_nt: TGTGCCAGCAGTGAAGGGCGGACAGGCTTTAACACTGAAGCTTTCTTT
v_call: TRBV25-1
d_call: TRBD1
clone_size: few
j_call: TRBJ1-1

cdr3_aa: CASSHSIGTSTYEQYF
cdr3_nt: TGTGCCAGCAGCCATTCCATCGGGACTAGTACCTACGAGCAGTACTTC
v_call: TRBV11-2
d_call: TRBD2
clone_size: NA
j_call: TRBJ2-7

cdr3_aa: CASSRSQTVNTEAFF
cdr3_nt: TGCGCCAGCAGCCGGTCCCAGACGGTGAACACTGAAGCTTTCTTT
v_call: TRBV4-3
d_call: NA
clone_size: NA
j_call: TRBJ1-1

cdr3_aa: CASSGTGGSEQYF
cdr3_nt: TGTGCCAGCAGTGGGACAGGGGGCTCCGAGCAGTACTTC
v_call: TRBV19
d_call: TRBD1
clone_size: NA
j_call: TRBJ2-7

cdr3_aa: CASGLVGTGGADTQYF
cdr3_nt: TGTGCTAGTGGTTTGGTAGGGACAGGGGGCGCGGATACGCAGTATTTT
v_call: TRBV12-5
d_call: TRBD1
clone_size: many
j_call: TRBJ2-3

cdr3_aa: CASSVGGIENEQYF
cdr3_nt: TGTGCCAGTAGTGTGGGAGGGATTGAGAACGAGCAGTACTTC
v_call: TRBV19
d_call: TRBD2
clone_size: NA
j_call: TRBJ2-7

cdr3_aa: CAITDRGPYEQYF
cdr3_nt: TGTGCCATTACGGACAGGGGCCCCTACGAGCAGTACTTC
v_call: TRBV2
d_call: TRBD1
clone_size: few
j_call: TRBJ2-7

cdr3_aa: CSAHDRGSTQYF
cdr3_nt: TGCAGTGCCCACGACAGAGGGTCGACCCAGTACTTC
v_call: TRBV20-1
d_call: NA
clone_size: many
j_call: TRBJ2-5

cdr3_aa: CSVPHGLEAFF
cdr3_nt: TGCAGCGTTCCCCATGGCCTCGAAGCTTTCTTT
v_call: TRBV29-1
d_call: NA
clone_size: many
j_call: TRBJ1-1

cdr3_aa: CASSLRLAECTDTQYF
cdr3_nt: TGCGCCAGCAGCTTGCGTCTAGCGGAATGCACAGATACGCAGTATTTT
v_call: TRBV5-1
d_call: TRBD2
clone_size: NA
j_call: TRBJ2-3

cdr3_aa: CASSPSLKETQYF
cdr3_nt: TGTGCCAGCTCACCATCGCTAAAAGAGACCCAGTACTTC
v_call: TRBV18
d_call: NA
clone_size: many
j_call: TRBJ2-5

cdr3_aa: CASSSVGYNEQFF
cdr3_nt: TGTGCCAGTAGTTCCGTAGGTTACAATGAGCAGTTCTTC
v_call: TRBV19
d_call: NA
clone_size: NA
j_call: TRBJ2-1

cdr3_aa: CASSSGSNSGANVLTF
cdr3_nt: TGCGCCAGCAGCTCCGGGTCAAACTCTGGGGCCAACGTCCTGACTTTC
v_call: TRBV5-1
d_call: NA
clone_size: many
j_call: TRBJ2-6

cdr3_aa: CASSVATGTGYEQYF
cdr3_nt: TGTGCCAGCAGCGTAGCTACCGGGACCGGCTACGAGCAGTACTTC
v_call: TRBV9
d_call: NA
clone_size: many
j_call: TRBJ2-7

cdr3_aa: CASSRNTEAFF
cdr3_nt: TGTGCCAGCAGCAGGAACACTGAAGCTTTCTTT
v_call: TRBV6-1
d_call: NA
clone_size: many
j_call: TRBJ1-1

cdr3_aa: CSASKAGAGYQPQHF
cdr3_nt: TGCAGTGCCAGCAAGGCGGGGGCAGGGTATCAGCCCCAGCATTTT
v_call: TRBV20-1
d_call: NA
clone_size: many
j_call: TRBJ1-5

cdr3_aa: CASSLEGYELYF
cdr3_nt: TGTGCCAGCAGCTTGGAGGGCTACGAGCTGTACTTC
v_call: TRBV5-5
d_call: NA
clone_size: NA
j_call: TRBJ2-7

cdr3_aa: CASSGITDTQYF
cdr3_nt: TGTGCCAGTTCCGGAATAACAGATACGCAGTATTTT
v_call: TRBV6-1
d_call: NA
clone_size: many
j_call: TRBJ2-3

cdr3_aa: CASWGRLSNEQFF
cdr3_nt: TGTGCCAGCTGGGGGAGGTTAAGCAATGAGCAGTTCTTC
v_call: TRBV27
d_call: NA
clone_size: few
j_call: TRBJ2-1

cdr3_aa: CASSLAPTSGGSNEQFF
cdr3_nt: TGTGCCAGCAGCCTAGCCCCGACTAGCGGCGGCTCCAATGAGCAGTTCTTC
v_call: TRBV11-2
d_call: TRBD2
clone_size: many
j_call: TRBJ2-1

cdr3_aa: CASSQLSGTSGYEGYEQYF
cdr3_nt: TGCGCCAGCAGCCAACTCTCGGGGACTAGCGGGTACGAAGGGTACGAGCAGTACTTC
v_call: TRBV7-6
d_call: TRBD2
clone_size: few
j_call: TRBJ2-7

cdr3_aa: CASSYGGLAGNNEQFF
cdr3_nt: TGTGCCAGCAGTTATGGGGGTCTAGCGGGAAACAATGAGCAGTTCTTC
v_call: TRBV6-2/TRBV6-3
d_call: TRBD2
clone_size: many
j_call: TRBJ2-1

cdr3_aa: CASSMGGLGNQPQHF
cdr3_nt: TGCGCCAGCAGTATGGGGGGCCTTGGCAATCAGCCCCAGCATTTT
v_call: TRBV5-1
d_call: NA
clone_size: many
j_call: TRBJ1-5

cdr3_aa: CSARDDRATSYEQYF
cdr3_nt: TGCAGTGCTAGAGATGACAGGGCTACGTCCTACGAGCAGTACTTC
v_call: TRBV20-1
d_call: TRBD1
clone_size: many
j_call: TRBJ2-7

cdr3_aa: CASSPSRLAGVTNEQFF
cdr3_nt: TGTGCCAGCAGCCCATCACGACTAGCGGGTGTCACTAATGAGCAGTTCTTC
v_call: TRBV7-2
d_call: TRBD2
clone_size: NA
j_call: TRBJ2-1

cdr3_aa: CASSPPGGGGTGELFF
cdr3_nt: TGTGCCAGCTCACCACCAGGTGGCGGGGGCACCGGGGAGCTGTTTTTT
v_call: TRBV18
d_call: TRBD2
clone_size: few
j_call: TRBJ2-2